This entry lists 23 T cell receptor beta chains sequenced from one sample in a study of beta chain features in type 1 diabetes. Sequenced material consisted of expressed TCRB transcripts (all of the isolated RNA was reverse transcribed). Method: immunoSEQ multiplex PCR; TCRdb's copy keeps in-frame clones and lacks some. The sample has about 930,000 clones, 15% to 20% seen once; the top ten hold 0.02% to 0.025%. Sequencing used naive CD4+ T cells from blood. Receptor source: a woman aged 18 to 35 in good health.

Only a few counts were recorded for this clone. The rearrangement uses TRBV9 and TRBJ2-2, with D maybe TRBD2 (5 bases). CDR3 length equals 16 residues. V was clipped by 4 bases and J by 0 bases, with 13 bases between them. Per germline, CDR1 SGDLS and CDR2 YYNGEE. CDR3 coding DNA: TGTGCCAGCAGCTTCGGGGTGGAGGCGAACACCGGGGAGCTGTTTTTT. This translates into CASSFGVEANTGELFF.

The chain links TRBV6-6 to TRBJ2-7; 7 nucleotides agree with TRBD1. V trimming: 6 bases; J trimming: 3 bases; junction bases outside the gene matches: 8. CDR3 length equals 14 residues. Germline V gives CDR1 MNHNY, CDR2 SVGAGI (reference sequence). CDR3 sequence (DNA): TGTGCCAGCAGCCACCTCCGGGACAGCTACGAGCAGTACTTC. Its translation is CASSHLRDSYEQYF.

The V gene is TRBV10-3, the J gene TRBJ2-7, with D tentatively TRBD2 (6 bases). V was pared by 10 bases and J by 2 bases, with 18 bases between. Germline V gene sequence: CDR1 ENHRY, CDR2 SYGVKD. CDR3 length: 14 amino acids. The CDR3 bases are TGTGCCACCACCTCCGGGACGGGGGCCTACGAGCAGTACTTC. Residues: CATTSGTGAYEQYF.

V usage is TRBV27 and J usage is TRBJ1-1; no clear D gene. The germline gives CDR1 MNHEY, CDR2 SMNVEV (reference sequence). The CDR3 is made up of 13 amino acids. V was cut by 6 bases and J by 5 bases, with 13 bases left in between. CDR3 loop: CASRLGLGTEAFF. The CDR3 nucleotides are TGTGCCAGCAGGTTAGGTCTGGGGACTGAAGCTTTCTTT.

The rearrangement uses TRBV5-1 and TRBJ2-1; D may correspond to TRBD1 or TRBD2 (5 bases each). Trimming removed 4 bases from V and 1 base from J, with 12 bases in between. The CDR3 has 15 amino acids. Germline CDR1 SGHRS, CDR2 YFSETQ. The CDR3, as DNA: TGCGCCAGCAGCCCCGCTGGGGGATCCTACAATGAGCAGTTCTTC. Translated, it gives CASSPAGGSYNEQFF. The complete variable domain, with remaining parts taken from reference TRBV5-1 and TRBJ2-1, reads KAGVTQTPRYLIKTRGQQVTLSCSPISGHRSVSWYQQTPGQGLQFLFEYFSETQRNKGNFPGRFSGRQFSNSRSEMNVSTLELGDSALYLCASSPAGGSYNEQFFGPGTRLTVL.

The V gene is TRBV5-4, the J gene TRBJ2-1; 14 bases fit TRBD2. The CDR3 has 16 amino acids. Per the germline V gene, CDR1 is SGHNT and CDR2 is YYREEE (reference sequence). With 1 base clipped from V and 9 bases from J, the junction kept 6 bases outside the gene matches. CDR3 coding DNA: TGTGCCAGCAGCTTGCCCGGGACTAGCGGGAGTGGTGAGCAGTTCTTC. It translates to CASSLPGTSGSGEQFF.

This clone was seen a few times. The rearrangement links TRBV27 to TRBJ1-1; D possibly corresponds to TRBD1 (5 bases). The CDR3 consists of 14 residues. The germline gives CDR1 MNHEY, CDR2 SMNVEV (reference sequence). The V end was cut by 4 bases, the J end by 4 bases, with 13 bases between. DNA of the CDR3: TGTGCCAGCAGTTGGAGGGGTAGGGCCACTGAAGCTTTCTTT. Its translation is CASSWRGRATEAFF.

The J gene is TRBJ2-7, the V gene TRBV19, with 8 nucleotides matching TRBD1. J gave up 3 bases and V 5 bases, and 12 bases lay outside the gene matches. This CDR3 contains 16 residues. Germline-derived CDR1 and CDR2 are LNHDA and SQIVND (reference sequence). The CDR3 sequence is CASSPQQGAGIYEQYF. For the CDR3, the DNA is TGTGCCAGTAGTCCCCAGCAGGGGGCCGGGATCTACGAGCAGTACTTC.

This clone was picked up a small number of times. The rearrangement uses TRBV6-1 and TRBJ1-4; 7 bases agree with TRBD1. Germline V CDR1 and CDR2: MNHNS, SASEGT. The CDR3 length is 12 residues. V lost 8 bases, J lost 8 bases, and 5 bases stayed unmatched. The CDR3 region is CASPGGREKLFF. The CDR3 region has the DNA TGTGCCAGCCCAGGGGGAAGGGAAAAACTGTTTTTT.

The chain recombines TRBV27 with TRBJ2-5; D is possibly TRBD2 (5 bases). The CDR3 is 13 residues long. The germline V and J ends were trimmed by 7 bases and 4 bases, with 13 bases remaining between them. Germline CDR1 MNHEY, CDR2 SMNVEV (reference sequence). CDR3 region: CASTLRRGETQYF. The DNA for the CDR3 is TGTGCCAGCACCTTGCGACGGGGAGAGACCCAGTACTTC.

The chain recombines TRBV2 with TRBJ2-3; D is perhaps TRBD1 (5 bases). V was pared by 3 bases and J by 14 bases, with 12 bases between. Germline V gene data show CDR1 as SNHLY and CDR2 as FYNNEI. This CDR3 contains 11 residues. For the CDR3, the DNA is TGTGCCAGCAGTGATTGGTCCCAGGGGTATTTT. Protein: CASSDWSQGYF.

This clone was counted only a few times. V gene TRBV4-3 combines with J gene TRBJ2-3, with 8 bases aligning to TRBD2. The V and J ends lost 0 bases and 6 bases, in that order; junction bases with no gene match: 11. The CDR3 has 17 amino acids. Germline values: CDR1 LGHNA, CDR2 YSLEER. CDR3 region: CASSQEWLAGGIDTQYF. CDR3 in DNA: TGCGCCAGCAGCCAAGAGTGGCTAGCGGGCGGGATTGATACGCAGTATTTT.

The chain combines TRBV7-9 with TRBJ2-7; D is ambiguous. V was shortened by 5 bases and J by 5 bases, with 22 bases between the two germline ends. Germline V lookup: CDR1 SEHNR, CDR2 FQNEAQ (reference sequence). CDR3 size: 16 residues. Written as DNA, the CDR3 is TGTGCCAGCAGCCCTATTTTAGGGTATCAAGGGAACGAGCAGTACTTC. This encodes CASSPILGYQGNEQYF.

The chain joins TRBV15 to TRBJ2-7; D call uncertain. This CDR3 has 16 amino acids. V lost 3 bases and J lost 2, with 17 bases in between. Per the germline V gene, CDR1 is LNHNV and CDR2 is YYDKDF (reference sequence). The DNA for the CDR3 is TGTGCCACCAGCAGCTCAAACGGCTTGCGGACCTACGAGCAGTACTTC. This encodes CATSSSNGLRTYEQYF.

This clone was seen more than once but under ten times. This rearrangement joins TRBV7-9 to TRBJ2-7; 10 bases are shared with TRBD1. V lost 8 bases, J lost 2 bases, and 3 bases stayed unmatched. The CDR3 has 13 amino acids. Germline V gives CDR1 SEHNR, CDR2 FQNEAQ (reference sequence). CDR3 in amino acids: CASGTGATYEQYF. The CDR3 region has the DNA TGTGCCAGCGGGACAGGGGCGACCTACGAGCAGTACTTC. Using reference TRBV7-9 and TRBJ2-7 for the parts outside the CDR3, the full variable domain is DTGVSQNPRHKITKRGQNVTFRCDPISEHNRLYWYRQTLGQGPEFLTYFQNEAQLEKSRLLSDRFSAERPKGSFSTLEIQRTEQGDSAMYLCASGTGATYEQYFGPGTRLTVT.

This clone was seen more than once but under ten times. The CDR3 reads CASSLGFGTSNTGELFF. In DNA, the CDR3 is TGTGCCAGCAGCTTAGGGTTCGGGACTTCGAACACCGGGGAGCTGTTTTTT. The chain joins TRBV11-2 to TRBJ2-2, with D perhaps TRBD2 (6 bases). This CDR3 is 17 amino acids long. The germline V and J ends were trimmed by 1 base and 0 bases, with 12 bases remaining between them. Germline CDR1 reads SGHAT; CDR2 reads FQNNGV.

This clone was counted a few times. This chain joins TRBV9 and TRBJ1-5, with D uncertain. Germline loops: CDR1 SGDLS, CDR2 YYNGEE. Trimming cost V 4 bases and J 7 bases, with 18 bases left between them. CDR3 size: 15 residues. CDR3 DNA sequence: TGTGCCAGCAGCCGTTCATCTAGTGGTAGACAGCCCCAGCATTTT. As protein: CASSRSSSGRQPQHF.

The sample holds a few counts of this clone. This sequence joins TRBV7-9 and TRBJ2-1, with 13 bases lining up with TRBD2. The V gene's germline CDR1 is SEHNR and CDR2 FQNEAQ (reference sequence). V shed 1 base and J 9 bases; nucleotides not matched to a gene: 9. This CDR3 has 17 amino acids. CDR3 sequence (DNA): TGTGCCAGCAGCTTAGTGTTCGGACTAGCGGGAGTCGGTGAGCAGTTCTTC. As protein: CASSLVFGLAGVGEQFF.

The table lists this clone with a few counts. The gene calls are TRBV4-1 and TRBJ2-5; D is unresolved. The CDR3 is made up of 16 amino acids. V lost 2 bases, J lost 5 bases, and 18 bases lay in between. Germline V gene lookup returns CDR1 MGHRA and CDR2 YSYEKL. CDR3 nucleotides: TGCGCCAGCAGCCAACCAAACCGGGCTATGCGGGAGACCCAGTACTTC. Its protein product is CASSQPNRAMRETQYF.

This clone was detected only a few times. The CDR3 protein is CATVESTEAFF. In DNA form, the CDR3 reads TGTGCCACCGTGGAGTCCACCGAAGCTTTCTTT. The genes are TRBV28 and TRBJ1-1; D unclear. The CDR3 sequence is 11 residues long. Germline lookup yields CDR1 MDHEN and CDR2 SYDVKM. V was pared by 10 bases and J by 8 bases, with 14 bases between.

The rearrangement joins TRBV6-1 to TRBJ2-3; maybe TRBD1 (5 bases). Trimming cost V 4 bases and J 0 bases, with 11 bases left between them. The CDR3 extends over 15 amino acids. Germline V lookup: CDR1 MNHNS, CDR2 SASEGT. CDR3: CASSGRQTSTDTQYF. Here the CDR3 DNA reads TGTGCCAGCAGTGGTCGACAGACCAGCACAGATACGCAGTATTTT.

This clone was seen only a few times. The chain carries TRBV4-3 and TRBJ2-1; 8 bases map to TRBD2. The CDR3 consists of 17 residues. The V segment lost 0 bases and the J segment 5 bases; nucleotides outside the gene matches: 9. The germline V gene has CDR1 LGHNA and CDR2 YSLEER. Here the CDR3 reads CASSQDLALAADNEQFF. The CDR3 DNA reads as TGCGCCAGCAGCCAAGATCTAGCACTAGCGGCCGACAATGAGCAGTTCTTC.

This clone was seen a few times. J is TRBJ2-7 and V is TRBV4-3; TRBD2 agrees at 10 bases. This CDR3 comprises 18 residues. Germline V gene data show CDR1 as LGHNA and CDR2 as YSLEER. V lost 1 base to trimming and J lost 0 bases; unmatched junction nucleotides: 9. The CDR3 nucleotides read TGCGCCAGCAGCCAAGCGCCGACCGGGACTAGCGTCTCCTACGAGCAGTACTTC. Its protein is CASSQAPTGTSVSYEQYF.